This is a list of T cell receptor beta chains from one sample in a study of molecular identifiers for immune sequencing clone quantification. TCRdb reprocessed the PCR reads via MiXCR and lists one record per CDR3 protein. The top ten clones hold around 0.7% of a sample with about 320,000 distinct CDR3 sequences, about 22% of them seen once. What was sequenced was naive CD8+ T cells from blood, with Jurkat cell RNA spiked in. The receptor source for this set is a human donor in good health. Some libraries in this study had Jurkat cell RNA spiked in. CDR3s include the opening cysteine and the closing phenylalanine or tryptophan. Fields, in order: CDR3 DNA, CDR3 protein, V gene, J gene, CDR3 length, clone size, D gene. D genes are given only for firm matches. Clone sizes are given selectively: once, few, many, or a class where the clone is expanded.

CDR3nt: TGCAGTGCTAGAGATCCGAGCAGAAGCACAGATACGCAGTATTTT; CDR3aa: CSARDPSRSTDTQYF; v_gene: TRBV20-1; j_gene: TRBJ2-3; len: 15; abundance: .; d_gene: .
CDR3nt: TGCAGTGCTCCAACTAGATTTTTGACAGATACGCAGTATTTT; CDR3aa: CSAPTRFLTDTQYF; v_gene: TRBV20-1; j_gene: TRBJ2-3; len: 14; abundance: .; d_gene: .
CDR3nt: TGTGCCAGCAGTTACATGGACAGGGTGGATCAGCCCCAGCATTTT; CDR3aa: CASSYMDRVDQPQHF; v_gene: TRBV6-2/TRBV6-3; j_gene: TRBJ1-5; len: 15; abundance: few; d_gene: TRBD1
CDR3nt: TGTGCCAGCACCGCTTGGGTACGGATTAGCGCAGATACGCAGTATTTT; CDR3aa: CASTAWVRISADTQYF; v_gene: TRBV5-6; j_gene: TRBJ2-3; len: 16; abundance: .; d_gene: .
CDR3nt: TGTGCCAGCAGCCCCTTACCGCCGGGACAGGGCACCTACGAGCAGTACTTC; CDR3aa: CASSPLPPGQGTYEQYF; v_gene: TRBV14; j_gene: TRBJ2-7; len: 17; abundance: .; d_gene: TRBD1
CDR3nt: TGTGCCAGCAGCCCCCGGACAGGGGGCGGCACTGAAGCTTTCTTT; CDR3aa: CASSPRTGGGTEAFF; v_gene: TRBV7-2; j_gene: TRBJ1-1; len: 15; abundance: many; d_gene: TRBD1
CDR3nt: TGTGCCAGCAGCTACGACAGGTACGAAGCTTTCTTT; CDR3aa: CASSYDRYEAFF; v_gene: TRBV5-6; j_gene: TRBJ1-1; len: 12; abundance: few; d_gene: .
CDR3nt: TGTGCCAACGGTGTGGGGAGTGGCAATCAGCCCCAGCATTTT; CDR3aa: CANGVGSGNQPQHF; v_gene: TRBV28; j_gene: TRBJ1-5; len: 14; abundance: many; d_gene: .
CDR3nt: TGTGCCAGCAGCGCGCTAGGGACTTCCAGCTCCTACAATGAGCAGTTCTTC; CDR3aa: CASSALGTSSSYNEQFF; v_gene: TRBV7-9; j_gene: TRBJ2-1; len: 17; abundance: .; d_gene: .
CDR3nt: TGTGCCAGCAGCCCCGTGTTGCAGGAAAAGGGAGCCTATGGCTACACCTTC; CDR3aa: CASSPVLQEKGAYGYTF; v_gene: TRBV6-4; j_gene: TRBJ1-2; len: 17; abundance: many; d_gene: .
CDR3nt: TGTGCCAGCAGCCTACAGGGTTTGGGCCAAGAGACCCAGTACTTC; CDR3aa: CASSLQGLGQETQYF; v_gene: TRBV7-9; j_gene: TRBJ2-5; len: 15; abundance: .; d_gene: .
CDR3nt: TGCGCCAGCCAGATCGGACTAGCGGGAGTGGCGGAGACCCAGTACTTC; CDR3aa: CASQIGLAGVAETQYF; v_gene: TRBV5-1; j_gene: TRBJ2-5; len: 16; abundance: many; d_gene: TRBD2